The rows below give T cell receptor beta chains drawn from one sample of a study of cytomegalovirus exposure and HLA in healthy donors. Repertoires were generated with immunoSEQ multiplex PCR, while TCRdb's copy carries only in-frame clones and drops some. Among over 80,000 clones listed, approximately 73% were seen once. Sequenced: PBMCs. Receptors originate from a middle-aged man in good health and CMV-seronegative. Both conserved end residues are part of each CDR3. Fields, in order: V gene, D gene, clone size, J gene, CDR3 DNA, CDR3 protein. A D gene is named only where the DNA matches it firmly. Size values are once, few and many counts, or a class for expanded clones, and some rows have none.

v_call: TRBV7-9
d_call: -
clone_size: many
j_call: TRBJ1-4
cdr3_nt: TGTGCCAGCAGCTCCGGGAGTGTTCAACTGTTTTTT
cdr3_aa: CASSSGSVQLFF

v_call: TRBV5-6
d_call: -
clone_size: -
j_call: TRBJ1-2
cdr3_nt: TGTGCCAGCAGCTTGGGTACAGGAGTCAGGTATGGCTACACCTTC
cdr3_aa: CASSLGTGVRYGYTF

v_call: TRBV7-2
d_call: -
clone_size: once
j_call: TRBJ1-1
cdr3_nt: TGTGCCAGCAGCTTACACCCAGGGGAGATGAACACTGAAGCTTTCTTT
cdr3_aa: CASSLHPGEMNTEAFF

v_call: TRBV10-3
d_call: TRBD1
clone_size: -
j_call: TRBJ1-2
cdr3_nt: TGTGCCATCAGTGAGCAAACACAGGGGGCAAACTATGGCTACACCTTC
cdr3_aa: CAISEQTQGANYGYTF

v_call: TRBV6-5
d_call: TRBD1
clone_size: -
j_call: TRBJ1-5
cdr3_nt: TGTGCCAGCAGTTACGACAGGGGCCAGCCCCAGCATTTT
cdr3_aa: CASSYDRGQPQHF

v_call: TRBV6-1
d_call: TRBD1
clone_size: few
j_call: TRBJ2-7
cdr3_nt: TGTGCCAGCAGTGAAAGTCAGGGGGCCTACGAGCAGTACTTC
cdr3_aa: CASSESQGAYEQYF

v_call: TRBV19
d_call: TRBD1
clone_size: once
j_call: TRBJ1-2
cdr3_nt: TGTGCCAGTAGTATCGTACAGGGGGCGCGTGGCTACACCTTC
cdr3_aa: CASSIVQGARGYTF

v_call: TRBV5-1
d_call: TRBD1
clone_size: -
j_call: TRBJ2-7
cdr3_nt: TGCGCCAGCAGCTTGGGAGGGGGCTTTACCTACGAGCAGTACTTC
cdr3_aa: CASSLGGGFTYEQYF

v_call: TRBV6-1
d_call: -
clone_size: -
j_call: TRBJ2-7
cdr3_nt: TGTGCCAGCAGTGAAGCTGGCCCCGGGACTTCCTACGAGCAGTACTTC
cdr3_aa: CASSEAGPGTSYEQYF

v_call: TRBV7-6
d_call: TRBD1
clone_size: -
j_call: TRBJ1-2
cdr3_nt: TGTGCCAGCAGCTCAGTACAGGGGGTCGACTATGGCTACACCTTC
cdr3_aa: CASSSVQGVDYGYTF

v_call: TRBV15
d_call: -
clone_size: -
j_call: TRBJ1-4
cdr3_nt: TGTGCCACCAGCAGAGTCCAAGCCCGTTTGGAAAAACTGTTTTTT
cdr3_aa: CATSRVQARLEKLFF

v_call: TRBV10-3
d_call: TRBD1
clone_size: -
j_call: TRBJ2-5
cdr3_nt: TGTGCCATCACTCCGGGACAGGGAGGGGAGGAGACCCAGTACTTC
cdr3_aa: CAITPGQGGEETQYF

v_call: TRBV13
d_call: TRBD2
clone_size: -
j_call: TRBJ2-2
cdr3_nt: TGTGCCAGCAGCTTGGGACTAGCGGGGCGGACCGGGGAGCTGTTTTTT
cdr3_aa: CASSLGLAGRTGELFF

v_call: TRBV7-2
d_call: -
clone_size: -
j_call: TRBJ2-1
cdr3_nt: TGTGCCAGCAGTTCGACTAGTGAGCAGTTCTTC
cdr3_aa: CASSSTSEQFF

v_call: TRBV6-6
d_call: -
clone_size: -
j_call: TRBJ2-5
cdr3_nt: TGTGCCAGCAGGAACAAAGAGACCCAGTACTTC
cdr3_aa: CASRNKETQYF

v_call: TRBV7-2
d_call: -
clone_size: -
j_call: TRBJ2-7
cdr3_nt: TGTGCCAGCAGCTTAGGGCAGTCATACTACGAGCAGTACTTC
cdr3_aa: CASSLGQSYYEQYF

v_call: TRBV30
d_call: TRBD1
clone_size: -
j_call: TRBJ1-4
cdr3_nt: TGTGCCTGGGGGAAAGGGGGACAGGGAGTAGGAAAACTGTTTTTT
cdr3_aa: CAWGKGGQGVGKLFF

v_call: TRBV7-8
d_call: TRBD2
clone_size: -
j_call: TRBJ2-5
cdr3_nt: TGTGCCAGCAGTGCCCCAGCGGGGGGGCATGGGACCCAGTACTTC
cdr3_aa: CASSAPAGGHGTQYF

v_call: TRBV6-1
d_call: -
clone_size: few
j_call: TRBJ1-1
cdr3_nt: TGTGCCAGCAGTGAATATTGGAACACTGAAGCTTTCTTT
cdr3_aa: CASSEYWNTEAFF

v_call: TRBV5-1
d_call: -
clone_size: -
j_call: TRBJ2-3
cdr3_nt: TGCGCCAGCAGCCCGCGGGACCCCACAGATACGCAGTATTTT
cdr3_aa: CASSPRDPTDTQYF

v_call: TRBV11-3
d_call: TRBD1
clone_size: -
j_call: TRBJ2-1
cdr3_nt: TGTGCCAGCAGCTCCGCCGGGACAGGGCCCAATGAGCAGTTCTTC
cdr3_aa: CASSSAGTGPNEQFF

v_call: TRBV4-2
d_call: -
clone_size: once
j_call: TRBJ2-5
cdr3_nt: TGTGCCAGCAGCCAAACTGGAGCTGTTTCGGGGGGCCTTGAGACCCAGTACTTC
cdr3_aa: CASSQTGAVSGGLETQYF

v_call: TRBV9
d_call: -
clone_size: -
j_call: TRBJ1-2
cdr3_nt: TGTGCCAGCAGCCAATCCCTCACAAACAACTATGGCTACACCTTC
cdr3_aa: CASSQSLTNNYGYTF

v_call: TRBV6-5
d_call: TRBD1
clone_size: -
j_call: TRBJ2-7
cdr3_nt: TGTGCCAGCAGTAACGACAGGGCTTGGGGCTACGAGCAGTACTTC
cdr3_aa: CASSNDRAWGYEQYF

v_call: TRBV28
d_call: -
clone_size: -
j_call: TRBJ2-1
cdr3_nt: TGTGCCAGCAGCCAAAACGGCGGGGGCCGCACTCGGGAGCAGTTCTTC
cdr3_aa: CASSQNGGGRTREQFF

v_call: TRBV6-1
d_call: -
clone_size: -
j_call: TRBJ2-1
cdr3_nt: TGTGCCAGCACCGAGGGTCTAGCGAGCAATGAGCAGTTCTTC
cdr3_aa: CASTEGLASNEQFF

v_call: TRBV5-1
d_call: -
clone_size: few
j_call: TRBJ2-3
cdr3_nt: TGCGCCAGCAGCGGGCGGGGGCGGGGAACAGATACGCAGTATTTT
cdr3_aa: CASSGRGRGTDTQYF

v_call: TRBV30
d_call: TRBD1
clone_size: -
j_call: TRBJ2-7
cdr3_nt: TGTGCCTGGAGTTCTGATTGGACAGGGGTCCCTCAGCAGTACTTC
cdr3_aa: CAWSSDWTGVPQQYF

v_call: TRBV15
d_call: -
clone_size: -
j_call: TRBJ1-3
cdr3_nt: TGTGCCACCAGCAGTCCAGCCGGGAGCTCTGGAAACACCATATATTTT
cdr3_aa: CATSSPAGSSGNTIYF

v_call: TRBV19
d_call: TRBD2
clone_size: -
j_call: TRBJ2-5
cdr3_nt: TGTGCCAGTAGTCCCCGGGGACTAGCTAGAGAGACCCAGTACTTC
cdr3_aa: CASSPRGLARETQYF

v_call: TRBV6-1
d_call: TRBD1
clone_size: -
j_call: TRBJ1-2
cdr3_nt: TGTGCCAGCAGTCCCTACCCAGACAGGGTAATTGGCTACACCTTC
cdr3_aa: CASSPYPDRVIGYTF

v_call: TRBV5-8
d_call: TRBD1
clone_size: -
j_call: TRBJ1-1
cdr3_nt: TGTGCCAGCAGCTCAGACCAGGGGGCGCAGGTCACTGAAGCTTTCTTT
cdr3_aa: CASSSDQGAQVTEAFF

v_call: TRBV27
d_call: TRBD1
clone_size: -
j_call: TRBJ1-2
cdr3_nt: TGTGCCAGCAGTCATACAGGGGGCAACTATGGCTACACCTTC
cdr3_aa: CASSHTGGNYGYTF

v_call: TRBV28
d_call: -
clone_size: -
j_call: TRBJ1-5
cdr3_nt: TGTGCCAGCAGCCTCTGGCAGGTTCACAATCAGCCCCAGCATTTT
cdr3_aa: CASSLWQVHNQPQHF

v_call: TRBV5-6
d_call: TRBD1
clone_size: once
j_call: TRBJ2-7
cdr3_nt: TGTGCCAGCAGCACCCAAGTGACAGGGATGGACGAGCAGTACTTC
cdr3_aa: CASSTQVTGMDEQYF

v_call: TRBV9
d_call: TRBD1
clone_size: -
j_call: TRBJ2-3
cdr3_nt: TGTGCCAGCAGCGTAGGAAGGGGGCTGACAGATACGCAGTATTTT
cdr3_aa: CASSVGRGLTDTQYF

v_call: TRBV5-1
d_call: TRBD2
clone_size: -
j_call: TRBJ2-7
cdr3_nt: TGCGCCAGCAGCTTGAGGACTAGCGGGGGCCGGGAGCAGTACTTC
cdr3_aa: CASSLRTSGGREQYF

v_call: TRBV28
d_call: -
clone_size: -
j_call: TRBJ1-5
cdr3_nt: TGTGCCAGCGACAACCGAGAAGGCAATCAGCCCCAGCATTTT
cdr3_aa: CASDNREGNQPQHF

v_call: TRBV5-1
d_call: TRBD1
clone_size: -
j_call: TRBJ2-5
cdr3_nt: TGCGCCAGCAGCCGTGGACAGGGGGTCCAAGAGACCCAGTACTTC
cdr3_aa: CASSRGQGVQETQYF

v_call: TRBV28
d_call: -
clone_size: few
j_call: TRBJ1-4
cdr3_nt: TGTGCCAGCAGTTTTTTTGACACCCATAATGAAAAACTGTTTTTT
cdr3_aa: CASSFFDTHNEKLFF

v_call: TRBV5-1
d_call: -
clone_size: -
j_call: TRBJ2-1
cdr3_nt: TGCGCCAGCAGCTTGGGCAGCACAGGGAATGAGCAGTTCTTC
cdr3_aa: CASSLGSTGNEQFF

v_call: TRBV5-1
d_call: -
clone_size: -
j_call: TRBJ2-2
cdr3_nt: TGCGCCAGCAGCCCCCCGATGGGGGCGAGCACCGGGGAGCTGTTTTTT
cdr3_aa: CASSPPMGASTGELFF

v_call: TRBV18
d_call: TRBD1
clone_size: -
j_call: TRBJ2-7
cdr3_nt: TGTGCCAGCTCACCAGGGCAGGGGGCGGTCGAGCAGTACTTC
cdr3_aa: CASSPGQGAVEQYF

v_call: TRBV7-8
d_call: TRBD2
clone_size: -
j_call: TRBJ2-7
cdr3_nt: TGTGCCAGCAGCCCTGTCCGGGGGGACGAGCAGTACTTC
cdr3_aa: CASSPVRGDEQYF

v_call: TRBV7-2
d_call: TRBD1
clone_size: -
j_call: TRBJ1-5
cdr3_nt: TGTGCCAGCAGCCCAAGGACAGGGGGTGGCAGCAATCAGCCCCAGCATTTT
cdr3_aa: CASSPRTGGGSNQPQHF

v_call: TRBV6-5
d_call: -
clone_size: -
j_call: TRBJ1-6
cdr3_nt: TGTGCTGCCCGAAGGACGGGAAATTCACCCCTCCACTTT
cdr3_aa: CAARRTGNSPLHF

v_call: TRBV2
d_call: -
clone_size: -
j_call: TRBJ2-3
cdr3_nt: TGTGCCAGCAGTGCGGGGGGCCGCACAGATACGCAGTATTTT
cdr3_aa: CASSAGGRTDTQYF

v_call: TRBV6-1
d_call: TRBD2
clone_size: few
j_call: TRBJ2-4
cdr3_nt: TGTGCCAGCAGTGCTAGCGGGGGGGAAAACATTCAGTACTTC
cdr3_aa: CASSASGGENIQYF

v_call: TRBV5-5
d_call: TRBD1
clone_size: -
j_call: TRBJ2-3
cdr3_nt: TGTGCCAGCAGCTCCCGACAGGGACGCACAGATACGCAGTATTTT
cdr3_aa: CASSSRQGRTDTQYF

v_call: TRBV2
d_call: TRBD2
clone_size: -
j_call: TRBJ2-7
cdr3_nt: TGTGCCAGCAGTGAGATGCGGGGGGTCAGCTACGAGCAGTACTTC
cdr3_aa: CASSEMRGVSYEQYF

v_call: TRBV5-1
d_call: TRBD1
clone_size: -
j_call: TRBJ2-7
cdr3_nt: TGCGCCAGCAGCTTGGGGACAGGGCCTGTCTACGAGCAGTACTTC
cdr3_aa: CASSLGTGPVYEQYF

v_call: TRBV6-6
d_call: -
clone_size: -
j_call: TRBJ1-3
cdr3_nt: TGTGCCACCGGAGACCCAATCTCTGGAAACACCATATATTTT
cdr3_aa: CATGDPISGNTIYF

v_call: TRBV11-3
d_call: TRBD2
clone_size: -
j_call: TRBJ2-1
cdr3_nt: TGTGCCAGCAGCAAAGGGACTAACTACAATGAGCAGTTCTTC
cdr3_aa: CASSKGTNYNEQFF